This entry describes one TCR beta chain. The table lists this clonotype with many counts. Its recognized antigen is unknown. Per-nucleotide qualities are absent, and no much larger clonotype sits a single base away. The source of the sample is a study of regulatory T cells in long-lasting Graves disease (dated by TCRdb to about 2021). Some background on the complete study: Persistent Graves' disease was defined as antithyroid drug treatment for over 5 years with persistently positive TSH receptor autoantibodies. TCR sequencing covered around 13 persistent and roughly 20 newly diagnosed Graves' disease patients, 33 samples in total. On average, persistent Graves' disease patients in the clinical cohort had been on antithyroid drugs for about 10.3 years. The study was conducted in China and was registered as a clinical trial. Peripheral blood TCR sequencing and RNA sequencing compared persistent Graves' disease patients with newly diagnosed Graves' disease patients.

On the study overall, not on this receptor specifically: Persistent patients shared more public clonotypes among themselves (2,741) than newly diagnosed patients did (more than 950). Compared with newly diagnosed patients, patients with persistent Graves' disease had lower TCR Shannon entropy and fewer highly expanded clones, which suggests clonal expansion. Only the TCR beta chain was sequenced and analyzed. Preferential use of TRBV28, TRBJ1-2 and TRBJ2-5 was observed in persistent disease, whereas TRBV20-1 and TRBJ2-1 were favored in newly diagnosed disease. The small sample size was acknowledged by the authors as a limitation that may reduce accuracy. Peripheral blood alone was examined, since thyroid tissue, which constituted the primary lesion, could not be accessed.

Trimmed from V: 1 base; trimmed from J: 1 base; junction bases lacking a gene match: 3. Including cysteine and phenylalanine, the CDR3 has 16 amino acids. Only the CDR3 region is kept as DNA, spanning 48 bases read in frame from base 1. CDR1 and CDR2 are drawn from the germline V gene (reference sequence): LNHNV, YYDKDF. The sample's time point label, in plain terms: persistent/refractory GD, antithyroid drugs over 5 years with positive TRAb. For both TCR sequencing and RNA sequencing, RNA was extracted from PBMCs using TRIzol. The diagnosis of Graves' disease followed American Thyroid Association guidelines. Patients were recruited from an endocrinology department in Xi'an, China. Each patient gave about 9.1 milliliters of peripheral blood, collected in an EDTA anticoagulant tube. PBMCs were isolated by Ficoll Paque Plus density gradient separation without further T cell sorting. An Agilent 2100 Bioanalyzer and agarose gel were used to assess RNA quality, and a NanoDrop 2000 was used to measure RNA concentration.

The library was prepared using multiplex PCR. Sequenced using an Illumina HiSeq 4000. To build TCR beta libraries, CDR3 regions were amplified by Arm-PCR using iRepertoire HTBI primers. Before sequencing, the PCR products underwent gel purification. Processing in the source paper ran as follows. A total of 60 to 80 TRBV and 14 TRBJ segments were identified across samples and were used for gene usage analysis of CDR3 amino acid clonotypes. COPE and FqMerger were used to merge filtered high-quality paired reads into contigs. BLAST was used to align contigs to IMGT TRBV, TRBD and TRBJ reference genes, and CDR3 was defined according to IMGT. Any clonotype with a frequency above 0.1% was classified as a highly expanded clone. Shannon entropy was used to measure repertoire diversity, and the Gini coefficient was used to measure V-J evenness. Clonotypes shared by more than one individual were considered public. The raw public reads went through TCRdb reprocessing: fastp at Q25, MiXCR clone calling, in-frame beta chains kept. Identical CDR3 protein sequences are pooled into one entry, listed with their most common genes and DNA. TCRdb, rather than the study authors, made the V and J calls. For this sample there are roughly 400,000 distinct CDR3 sequences; roughly 23% appear just once. The ten largest clones capture around an eighth of the sample.

Sample: peripheral blood mononuclear cells (PBMCs), taken when the disease was refractory, from a patient treated with antithyroid drugs. The chain joins TRBV15 to TRBJ2-7; 11 central nucleotides agree with TRBD1. The clonotype comes from a female donor with Graves disease. Here the CDR3 is given as CATSRVGQGASYEQYF. The DNA is as follows: TGTGCCACCAGCAGAGTCGGACAGGGGGCTTCCTACGAGCAGTACTTC.